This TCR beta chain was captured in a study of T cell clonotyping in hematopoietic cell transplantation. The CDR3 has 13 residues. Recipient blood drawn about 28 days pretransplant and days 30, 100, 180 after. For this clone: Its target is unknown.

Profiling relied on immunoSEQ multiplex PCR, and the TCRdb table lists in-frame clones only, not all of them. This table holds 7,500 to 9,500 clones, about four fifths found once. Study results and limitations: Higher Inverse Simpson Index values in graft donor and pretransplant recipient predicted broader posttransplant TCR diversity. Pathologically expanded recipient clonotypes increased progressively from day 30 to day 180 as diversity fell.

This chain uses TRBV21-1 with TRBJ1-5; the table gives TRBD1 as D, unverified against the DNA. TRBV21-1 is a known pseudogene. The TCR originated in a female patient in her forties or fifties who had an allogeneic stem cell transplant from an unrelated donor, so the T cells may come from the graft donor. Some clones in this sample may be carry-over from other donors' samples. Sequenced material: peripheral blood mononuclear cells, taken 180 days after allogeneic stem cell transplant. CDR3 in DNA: TGTGCCAGCAGCAAGGGCAGCAATCAGCCCCAGCATTTT. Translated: CASSKGSNQPQHF.